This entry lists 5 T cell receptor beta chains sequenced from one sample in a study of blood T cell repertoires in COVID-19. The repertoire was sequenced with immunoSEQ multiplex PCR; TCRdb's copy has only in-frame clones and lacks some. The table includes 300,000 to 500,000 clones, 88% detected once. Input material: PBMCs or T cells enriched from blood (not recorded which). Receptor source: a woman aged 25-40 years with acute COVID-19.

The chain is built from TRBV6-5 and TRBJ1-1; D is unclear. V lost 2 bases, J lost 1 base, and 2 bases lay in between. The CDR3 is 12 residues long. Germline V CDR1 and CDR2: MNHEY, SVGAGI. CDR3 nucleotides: TGTGCCAGCAGTTACCGGAACACTGAAGCTTTCTTT. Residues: CASSYRNTEAFF.

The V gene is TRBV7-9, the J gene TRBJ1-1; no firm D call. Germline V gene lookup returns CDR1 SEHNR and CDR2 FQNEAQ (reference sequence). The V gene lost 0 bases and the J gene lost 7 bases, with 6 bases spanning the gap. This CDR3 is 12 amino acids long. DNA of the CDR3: TGTGCCAGCAGCTTAGCCGTACATGAAGCTTTCTTT. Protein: CASSLAVHEAFF.

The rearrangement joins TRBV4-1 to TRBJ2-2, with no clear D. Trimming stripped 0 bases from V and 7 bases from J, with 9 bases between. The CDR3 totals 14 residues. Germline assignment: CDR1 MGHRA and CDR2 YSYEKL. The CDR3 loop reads CASSQEGRGGELFF. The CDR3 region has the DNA TGCGCCAGCAGCCAAGAAGGAAGAGGCGGGGAGCTGTTTTTT.

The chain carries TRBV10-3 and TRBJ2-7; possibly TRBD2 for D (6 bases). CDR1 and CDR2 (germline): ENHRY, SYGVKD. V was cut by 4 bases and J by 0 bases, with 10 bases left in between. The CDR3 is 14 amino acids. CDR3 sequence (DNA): TGTGCCATCAGTGGGGCGGGGAGCTCCTACGAGCAGTACTTC. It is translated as CAISGAGSSYEQYF.

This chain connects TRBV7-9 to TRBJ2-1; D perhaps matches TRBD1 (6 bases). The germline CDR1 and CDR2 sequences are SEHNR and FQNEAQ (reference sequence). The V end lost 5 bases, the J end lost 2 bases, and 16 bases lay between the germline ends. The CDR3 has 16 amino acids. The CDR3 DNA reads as TGTGCCAGCAGCCCGGCGGTGACAGGTCCCTACAATGAGCAGTTCTTC. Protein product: CASSPAVTGPYNEQFF.